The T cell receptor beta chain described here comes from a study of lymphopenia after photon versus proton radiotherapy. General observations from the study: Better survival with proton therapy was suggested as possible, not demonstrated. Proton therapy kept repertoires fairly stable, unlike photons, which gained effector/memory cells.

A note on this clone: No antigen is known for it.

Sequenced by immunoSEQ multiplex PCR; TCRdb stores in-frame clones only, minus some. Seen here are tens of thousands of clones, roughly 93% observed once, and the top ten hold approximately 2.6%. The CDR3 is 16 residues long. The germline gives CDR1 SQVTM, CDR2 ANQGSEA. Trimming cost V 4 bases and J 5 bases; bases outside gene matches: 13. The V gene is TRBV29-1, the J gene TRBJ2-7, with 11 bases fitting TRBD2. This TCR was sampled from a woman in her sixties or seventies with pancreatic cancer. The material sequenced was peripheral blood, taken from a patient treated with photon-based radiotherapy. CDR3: CSVGGGTSGSLNEQYF. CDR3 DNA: TGCAGCGTTGGCGGGGGTACTAGCGGGAGTCTCAACGAGCAGTACTTC.